These 28 T cell receptor beta chains were all obtained from the same sample, sequenced in a study of CD8 T cells in Susac syndrome. Random hexamers served to reverse transcribe roughly 0.5 to 1 ug RNA. TCRdb redid the calling of the immunoSEQ multiplex PCR reads with MiXCR, one entry per CDR3 protein. The profile shows 150,000 to 200,000 distinct CDR3 sequences, about 93% of them singletons. Input material: CD4+ T cells from PBMCs. Source of these receptors: a human donor in good health.

The chain links TRBV28 to TRBJ2-7; 7 bases are a match to TRBD1. CDR1 is MDHEN and CDR2 is SYDVKM in the germline V gene. The ends lost 4 bases at V and 1 base at J; junction bases unmatched: 4. There are 14 residues in the CDR3. The CDR3 is CASSSGQLSYEQYF. The CDR3 DNA follows: TGTGCCAGCAGTTCGGGACAGCTGTCCTACGAGCAGTACTTC.

This chain joins TRBV5-6 and TRBJ2-7, with D hard to call. The ends were cut back, 4 bases at V and 9 bases at J, with 23 bases in the middle. The CDR3 is made up of 15 amino acids. Per the germline V gene, CDR1 is SGHDT and CDR2 is YYEEEE. CDR3 protein: CASSLTPDGTQTQYF. The CDR3 DNA reads as TGTGCCAGCAGCCTTACCCCCGACGGAACTCAGACGCAGTACTTC.

The rearrangement links TRBV4-1 to TRBJ1-4; D may be TRBD1 (6 bases). Germline CDR1 reads MGHRA; CDR2 reads YSYEKL. The CDR3 has 18 residues. V shed 2 bases and J shed 2 bases, with 18 bases lying between them. CDR3 in amino acids: CASSQKPSGGPTNEKLFF. The CDR3 DNA reads TGCGCCAGCAGCCAAAAGCCGAGCGGGGGGCCGACTAATGAAAAACTGTTTTTT.

The chain couples TRBV20-1 to TRBJ2-3, with D possibly being TRBD1 or TRBD2 (6 bases each). Germline assignment: CDR1 DFQATT and CDR2 SNEGSKA (reference sequence). The CDR3 sequence is 17 residues long. V lost 0 bases and J 2 bases, leaving 18 bases between the germline ends. CDR3 sequence reads: CSARDRGRWSTTDTQYF. The CDR3 DNA is TGCAGTGCTAGAGATCGGGGGCGGTGGTCCACCACAGATACGCAGTATTTT.

The J gene is TRBJ1-1, the V gene TRBV29-1; D unresolved. From germline, CDR1 is SQVTM and CDR2 ANQGSEA. The CDR3 extends over 12 amino acids. V lost 4 bases and J lost 4, with 10 bases in between. This CDR3 reads CSVAEEVTEAFF. In DNA form, the CDR3 reads TGCAGCGTTGCGGAGGAGGTCACTGAAGCTTTCTTT. Full variable domain (rest looked up from reference TRBV29-1 and TRBJ1-1): SAVISQKPSRDICQRGTSLTIQCQVDSQVTMMFWYRQQPGQSLTLIATANQGSEATYESGFVIDKFPISRPNLTFSTLTVSNMSPEDSSIYLCSVAEEVTEAFFGQGTRLTVV.

This chain uses TRBV20-1 with TRBJ2-1; TRBD2 aligns across 10 bases. CDR3 size: 13 residues. CDR1 DFQATT and CDR2 SNEGSKA come from the germline V gene (reference sequence). V was pared by 4 bases and J by 5 bases, with 2 bases of the junction left unmatched. Here the CDR3 DNA reads TGCAGTGCTACGAGCGGGGGGGACAATGAGCAGTTCTTC. Translated, it gives CSATSGGDNEQFF.

The chain recombines TRBV29-1 with TRBJ2-1; D is perhaps TRBD1 (5 bases). The CDR3 length is 11 residues. In germline, CDR1 is SQVTM, CDR2 ANQGSEA. V lost 6 bases and J 5 bases, leaving 8 bases between the germline ends. The CDR3 protein is CSVDKNNEQFF. The CDR3 DNA reads as TGCAGCGTGGACAAAAACAATGAGCAGTTCTTC.

The chain employs TRBV30 and TRBJ1-5, with D uncertain. This CDR3 comprises 13 residues. Germline V gene sequence: CDR1 GTSNPN, CDR2 SVGIG (reference sequence). Trimming pared 0 bases from V and 0 bases from J, leaving 3 bases between. The CDR3 coding sequence is TGTGCCTGGAGTGTAAGTAGCAATCAGCCCCAGCATTTT. This codes for CAWSVSSNQPQHF.

The chain joins TRBV20-1 to TRBJ1-2; possible D gene TRBD1, 5 bases. The CDR3 covers 12 residues. Germline V gene sequence: CDR1 DFQATT, CDR2 SNEGSKA (reference sequence). V lost 5 bases to trimming and J lost 7 bases, with 14 bases between them. The CDR3 region has the DNA TGCAGTGCTGCGGCAGGGACGGTTGGCTACACCTTC. Its protein is CSAAAGTVGYTF.

This chain uses TRBV12-3 or TRBV12-4 with TRBJ1-2; possible D gene TRBD1, 5 bases. V lost 6 bases and J lost 4, with 15 bases in between. The CDR3 consists of 14 residues. In nucleotides, the CDR3 is TGTGCCAGCAGGGCGGGGGAGCGGGGCTATGGCTACACCTTC. This translates into CASRAGERGYGYTF.

This chain uses TRBV14 with TRBJ2-7; 7 nucleotides agree with TRBD1. The ends lost 3 bases at V and 6 bases at J; junction bases unmatched: 5. This CDR3 is built from 13 residues. Looked up from germline, CDR1 is SGHDN and CDR2 is FVKESK. In DNA form, the CDR3 reads TGTGCCAGCAGCCACGGGACAGTTGCCGAGCAGTACTTC. Its translation is CASSHGTVAEQYF. Filled out from reference TRBV14 and TRBJ2-7, the complete variable domain reads EAGVTQFPSHSVIEKGQTVTLRCDPISGHDNLYWYRRVMGKEIKFLLHFVKESKQDESGMPNNRFLAERTGGTYSTLKVQPAELEDSGVYFCASSHGTVAEQYFGPGTRLTVT.

The chain joins TRBV6-5 to TRBJ1-5, with no clear D. Germline V gives CDR1 MNHEY, CDR2 SVGAGI. V lost 4 bases and J 7 bases, leaving 8 bases between the germline ends. The CDR3 consists of 12 residues. CDR3 nucleotides: TGTGCCAGCAGTTCAACGAGGCAGCCCCAGCATTTT. This translates into CASSSTRQPQHF.

The CDR3 DNA sequence: TGTGCCAGCAGTTCTAGCGGGGGAGAGACCCAGTACTTC. Translating it yields CASSSSGGETQYF. The chain combines TRBV6-2 or TRBV6-3 with TRBJ2-5; TRBD2 agrees at 10 bases. The trim removed 4 bases at V and 4 bases at J, leaving 0 bases unmatched. CDR1 is MNHEY, CDR2 SVGEGT, per germline. The CDR3 loop spans 13 amino acids.

The chain couples TRBV5-6 to TRBJ1-5; tentatively, D is TRBD1 (5 bases). This CDR3 is 14 amino acids long. V lost 1 base and J lost 7, with 12 bases in between. CDR1 is SGHDT, CDR2 YYEEEE, per germline. DNA for the CDR3: TGTGCCAGCAGCTTGTCCAGGGCTGTACAGCCCCAGCATTTT. Translation gives CASSLSRAVQPQHF.

The chain combines TRBV15 with TRBJ1-1; D not certain. The CDR3 is 14 amino acids. The V gene's germline CDR1 is LNHNV and CDR2 YYDKDF (reference sequence). V dropped 2 bases and J dropped 10 bases, with 17 bases sitting between them. The CDR3 coding sequence is TGTGCCACCAGCAGAAGAGCTTCTGTAAATGGAGCTTTCTTT. This codes for CATSRRASVNGAFF.

The chain has TRBV7-9 and TRBJ2-3; 10 bases line up with TRBD2. Germline trimming cut 5 bases from V and 2 bases from J; bases unmatched to any gene: 7. CDR3 size: 16 residues. In germline, CDR1 is SEHNR, CDR2 FQNEAQ (reference sequence). The CDR3 loop reads CASSPRTSGATDTQYF. The DNA of the CDR3 is TGTGCCAGCAGCCCAAGGACTAGCGGTGCCACAGATACGCAGTATTTT.

The V gene is TRBV19, the J gene TRBJ1-2; D may be TRBD1 (6 bases). There are 14 residues in the CDR3. Germline CDR1 reads LNHDA; CDR2 reads SQIVND (reference sequence). The V gene lost 7 bases and the J gene lost 2 bases, with 14 bases spanning the gap. CDR3 region: CASTLKGGNYGYTF. CDR3 bases: TGTGCCAGTACCCTCAAGGGGGGAAACTATGGCTACACCTTC.

This chain connects TRBV9 to TRBJ2-5; 9 bases agree with TRBD2. The CDR3 contains 16 residues. Germline V gene data show CDR1 as SGDLS and CDR2 as YYNGEE. The trim removed 0 bases at V and 5 bases at J, leaving 8 bases unmatched. The chain's CDR3 is CASSVDPAGGMETQYF. CDR3 nucleotides: TGTGCCAGCAGCGTAGACCCCGCGGGGGGGATGGAGACCCAGTACTTC. Full variable domain (missing parts from reference TRBV9 and TRBJ2-5): DSGVTQTPKHLITATGQRVTLRCSPRSGDLSVYWYQQSLDQGLQFLIQYYNGEERAKGNILERFSAQQFPDLHSELNLSSLELGDSALYFCASSVDPAGGMETQYFGPGTRLLVL.

The chain is built from TRBV20-1 and TRBJ1-5; D possibly corresponds to TRBD1 (5 bases). This CDR3 comprises 16 residues. V was trimmed by 0 bases and J by 4 bases, leaving 16 bases between them. Germline assignment: CDR1 DFQATT and CDR2 SNEGSKA (reference sequence). The CDR3 DNA sequence: TGCAGTGCTAGAGATTGGGGAACAGAGGGGAATCAGCCCCAGCATTTT. Encoded protein: CSARDWGTEGNQPQHF.

In this sample, this clonotype turned up a few times. The V and J genes are TRBV5-1 and TRBJ2-5; D not certain. Germline CDR1 SGHRS, CDR2 YFSETQ. The CDR3 loop spans 14 amino acids. V was clipped by 0 bases and J by 5 bases, with 11 bases between them. CDR3 nucleotide sequence: TGCGCCAGCAGCTTGGATCAGGTGCTCGAGACCCAGTACTTC. It translates to CASSLDQVLETQYF.

The chain links TRBV11-2 to TRBJ2-1, with D perhaps TRBD1 (6 bases). The V and J ends lost 2 bases and 0 bases respectively, with 14 bases between them. Looked up from germline, CDR1 is SGHAT and CDR2 is FQNNGV. CDR3 size: 17 residues. CDR3 in DNA: TGTGCCAGCAGCTTAAGATTGGGGGCCCGCTCCTACAATGAGCAGTTCTTC. Its translation: CASSLRLGARSYNEQFF.

The V call is TRBV7-9, the J call TRBJ1-5; perhaps TRBD1 as D (5 bases). CDR3 length: 14 residues. V was trimmed by 5 bases and J by 6 bases, leaving 14 bases between them. Germline V lookup: CDR1 SEHNR, CDR2 FQNEAQ (reference sequence). The CDR3 loop is CASSLGDLFQPQHF. The CDR3 region has the DNA TGTGCCAGCAGCCTGGGGGACCTCTTTCAGCCCCAGCATTTT.

The chain couples TRBV19 to TRBJ2-5; 12 bases are shared with TRBD2. The CDR3 extends over 15 amino acids. Trimming took 7 bases from V and 7 from J; bases not matched to a gene: 10. Germline loops: CDR1 LNHDA, CDR2 SQIVND (reference sequence). This CDR3 is CASTAGLAGDRTQYF. CDR3 DNA sequence: TGTGCCAGTACCGCGGGACTAGCGGGCGACAGGACCCAGTACTTC.

J is TRBJ1-5 and V is TRBV24-1, with D perhaps matching TRBD1 (6 bases). There are 13 residues in the CDR3. The V end lost 5 bases, the J end lost 9 bases, and 13 bases lay between the germline ends. CDR1 and CDR2 (germline): KGHDR, SFDVKD. For the CDR3, the DNA is TGTGCCACCAGTGCTACAGGGAGGGGGCCCCAGCATTTT. Translation gives CATSATGRGPQHF.

This clonotype came up once. The chain is built from TRBV29-1 and TRBJ2-5, with a possible D match to TRBD1 (6 bases). CDR1 is SQVTM and CDR2 is ANQGSEA in the germline V gene. This CDR3 has 13 residues. The ends were cut back, 6 bases at V and 5 bases at J, with 16 bases in the middle. The CDR3 here is CSVAETGSETQYF. CDR3 bases: TGCAGCGTCGCTGAAACAGGGTCGGAGACCCAGTACTTC.

The gene calls are TRBV7-2 and TRBJ2-3; no clear D. Trimming removed 3 bases from V and 2 bases from J, with 6 bases in between. Germline V gene data show CDR1 as SGHTA and CDR2 as FQGNSA. This CDR3 region has 13 residues. CDR3 residues: CASSFGNTDTQYF. CDR3 coding DNA: TGTGCCAGCAGCTTTGGGAACACAGATACGCAGTATTTT.

The gene calls are TRBV5-6 and TRBJ2-3; D remains unclear. The V end was cut by 5 bases, the J end by 0 bases, with 1 base between. This CDR3 region has 11 residues. Germline CDR1 reads SGHDT; CDR2 reads YYEEEE. This CDR3 is CASSSTDTQYF. The CDR3 nucleotides are TGTGCCAGCAGTAGCACAGATACGCAGTATTTT.

The gene calls are TRBV2 and TRBJ1-1; the D is unclear. Trimming pared 6 bases from V and 7 bases from J, leaving 9 bases between. Germline CDR1 is SNHLY and CDR2 is FYNNEI. The CDR3 extends over 11 amino acids. Written as DNA, the CDR3 is TGTGCCAGCAGGGATGGGATTGAAGCTTTCTTT. It encodes CASRDGIEAFF.